These T cell receptor beta chains were read from a single sample in a study of graft-versus-host responses after intestinal transplantation. Their antigen targets remain unknown. Data came from immunoSEQ multiplex PCR; TCRdb stores just in-frame clones and leaves some out. Counted here are roughly 90,000 clones, around 90% occurring once; the ten biggest clones make up about 0.38%. The specimen was unstimulated CD4+ T cells sorted from spleen or lymph node cells, collected before transplant. The receptors stem from a human donor who was the organ donor for an intestinal transplant. CDR3s include the opening cysteine and the closing phenylalanine or tryptophan. A D gene is named only where the DNA matches it firmly. Size is omitted from some rows. Given values are once, few, many or a class for expanded clones.

d_call	v_call	clone_size	j_call	cdr3_aa	cdr3_nt
TRBD2	TRBV5-1	-	TRBJ2-3	CASSLTSGTDTQYF	TGCGCCAGCAGCTTGACTAGCGGCACAGATACGCAGTATTTT
TRBD2	TRBV7-9	-	TRBJ2-3	CASSRPSGGSTDTQYF	TGTGCCAGCAGCCGTCCTAGCGGGGGTAGCACAGATACGCAGTATTTT
TRBD1	TRBV29-1	few	TRBJ1-3	CSAGTEHGNTIYF	TGCAGCGCCGGGACAGAGCATGGAAACACCATATATTTT
-	TRBV2	-	TRBJ1-2	CASRPRAANYGYTF	TGTGCCAGCAGGCCTCGAGCTGCTAACTATGGCTACACCTTC
TRBD1	TRBV27	-	TRBJ1-2	CASSRTGSEGVYGYTF	TGTGCCAGCAGCCGGACAGGATCCGAGGGGGTCTATGGCTACACCTTC
-	TRBV10-3	-	TRBJ1-1	CAVYSRQPDKEAFF	TGTGCCGTCTATTCTCGACAACCGGACAAGGAAGCTTTCTTT
-	TRBV19	once	TRBJ1-1	CASSPQTGANTEAFF	TGTGCCAGTAGTCCCCAGACAGGCGCGAACACTGAAGCTTTCTTT
-	TRBV7-8	-	TRBJ1-5	CASSPGQQNQPQHF	TGTGCCAGCAGCCCCGGACAACAGAATCAGCCCCAGCATTTT
-	TRBV18	-	TRBJ2-3	CASSQQAFTFTDTQYF	TGTGCCAGCTCACAGCAGGCGTTTACATTCACAGATACGCAGTATTTT
-	TRBV12-5	-	TRBJ1-1	CASGSRLMTPEAFF	TGTGCTAGTGGTTCTCGGCTGATGACACCTGAAGCTTTCTTT
-	TRBV4-1	-	TRBJ2-7	CASSQVISGDYEQYF	TGCGCCAGCAGCCAAGTTATTAGCGGTGACTACGAGCAGTACTTC
TRBD1	TRBV6-1	few	TRBJ1-5	CASSEGGTGNQPQHF	TGTGCCAGCAGTGAAGGGGGGACAGGCAATCAGCCCCAGCATTTT
-	TRBV12-5	-	TRBJ1-2	CASGLGGRMDYGYTF	TGTGCTAGTGGTTTGGGGGGGCGCATGGATTATGGCTACACCTTC
TRBD1	TRBV28	-	TRBJ2-7	CASRTQDRFGQYF	TGTGCCAGCAGGACGCAGGACAGGTTCGGACAGTACTTC
TRBD1	TRBV2	-	TRBJ1-3	CASSPGTVGNTIYF	TGTGCCAGCAGCCCAGGGACAGTTGGAAACACCATATATTTT
TRBD2	TRBV5-1	-	TRBJ2-3	CASSLVLAGDTDTQYF	TGCGCCAGCAGCTTAGTTCTAGCGGGGGACACAGATACGCAGTATTTT
-	TRBV7-2	-	TRBJ2-7	CASSPPNSYEQYF	TGTGCCAGCAGCCCACCTAACTCCTACGAGCAGTACTTC
-	TRBV27	once	TRBJ1-2	CASSLAPSLYGYTF	TGTGCCAGCAGTTTAGCGCCCTCGCTCTATGGCTACACCTTC
TRBD1	TRBV7-3	-	TRBJ2-2	CASSSQDRVSAGELFF	TGTGCCAGCAGCAGCCAGGACAGGGTAAGTGCCGGGGAGCTGTTTTTT
-	TRBV5-1	-	TRBJ1-2	CASSPLLGTFGYTF	TGCGCCAGCAGCCCGCTCCTAGGGACATTTGGCTACACCTTC
-	TRBV28	-	TRBJ1-2	CASSLAQGFYTF	TGTGCCAGCAGTTTGGCACAGGGCTTCTACACCTTC
-	TRBV28	-	TRBJ1-5	CASLWSSGNQPQHF	TGTGCCAGCCTCTGGTCCAGCGGCAATCAGCCCCAGCATTTT
TRBD1	TRBV11-1	-	TRBJ2-5	CASSQRTGAPGETQYF	TGTGCCAGCAGCCAACGAACAGGGGCCCCTGGGGAGACCCAGTACTTC
-	TRBV7-6	-	TRBJ2-3	CASSSGTTDTQYF	TGTGCCAGCAGCTCCGGGACAACAGATACGCAGTATTTT